The 24 T cell receptor beta chains below come from one sample, sequenced in a study of T cell changes during pregnancy in multiple sclerosis. TCRdb keeps only in-frame clones here, not all; method: immunoSEQ multiplex PCR. The sample consists of 69,000 or so clones, 80% to 95% of them appearing once. Specimen: peripheral blood, collected in the third trimester of pregnancy. These receptors were obtained from a female donor in good health, enrolled as a control in a pregnancy study.

The chain couples TRBV7-6 to TRBJ2-1; TRBD2 is a possible D gene (7 bases). V lost 4 bases to trimming and J lost 6 bases, with 13 bases between them. From germline, CDR1 is SGHVS and CDR2 FNYEAQ. This CDR3 spans 14 amino acids. For the CDR3, the DNA is TGTGCCAGCAGCTGGGGGGGGGCCCTCAATGAGCAGTTCTTC. It specifies CASSWGGALNEQFF. Drawing the rest from reference TRBV7-6 and TRBJ2-1, the complete variable domain is GAGVSQSPRYKVTKRGQDVALRCDPISGHVSLYWYRQALGQGPEFLTYFNYEAQQDKSGLPNDRFSAERPEGSISTLTIQRTEQRDSAMYRCASSWGGALNEQFFGPGTRLTVL.

The gene calls are TRBV15 and TRBJ1-3; TRBD1 matches 7 bases. CDR1 is LNHNV and CDR2 is YYDKDF in the germline V gene (reference sequence). The junction had 4 bases not matched to a gene; V was cut back by 5 bases and J by 3 bases. CDR3 length: 14 residues. The CDR3 DNA reads as TGTGCCACCAGCGACAGGGTAGTTGGAAACACCATATATTTT. Protein: CATSDRVVGNTIYF.

This clone showed up just once. The rearrangement joins TRBV4-1 to TRBJ2-3, with TRBD1 matching over 7 bases. This CDR3 is built from 18 residues. Germline V gene data show CDR1 as MGHRA and CDR2 as YSYEKL. The ends lost 3 bases at V and 1 base at J; junction bases unmatched: 13. CDR3 loop: CASSHVIGQVGGTDTQYF. In DNA, the CDR3 is TGCGCCAGCAGCCACGTAATTGGACAGGTCGGGGGCACAGATACGCAGTATTTT.

The chain has TRBV18 and TRBJ2-3; D is unclear. The V end lost 3 bases, the J end lost 2 bases, and 12 bases lay between the germline ends. Germline CDR1 KGHSH, CDR2 LQKENI. The CDR3 is 15 residues long. The DNA of the CDR3 is TGTGCCAGCTCACCGACAAGCCAAAACACAGATACGCAGTATTTT. It translates to CASSPTSQNTDTQYF.

The chain combines TRBV6-1 with TRBJ2-7; TRBD2 matches at 13 bases. The CDR3 length is 16 residues. Germline V gene sequence: CDR1 MNHNS, CDR2 SASEGT. The V gene end was trimmed by 4 bases and the J gene end by 9 bases; junction bases not matched to a gene: 12. The CDR3 nucleotides read TGTGCCAGCAGTGGAGGGCCGGGACTAGCGGGATTGGTGCAGTACTTC. Translated, it gives CASSGGPGLAGLVQYF.

This clone was picked up one time. The chain has TRBV5-1 and TRBJ2-5; 11 bases fit TRBD2. This CDR3 has 19 residues. Germline loops: CDR1 SGHRS, CDR2 YFSETQ. The trim removed 4 bases at V and 2 bases at J, leaving 16 bases unmatched. As DNA, the CDR3 is TGCGCCAGCAGCCCGGAGGGACTAGCGGTCAGGGGGTGGCAAGAGACCCAGTACTTC. Protein sequence: CASSPEGLAVRGWQETQYF.

J is TRBJ2-5 and V is TRBV10-3, with D possibly matching TRBD1 (5 bases). V gave up 0 bases and J gave up 7 bases, with 12 bases separating them. Germline CDR1 reads ENHRY; CDR2 reads SYGVKD. The CDR3 extends over 14 amino acids. The CDR3 sequence: CAISESKGRLTQYF. CDR3 DNA: TGTGCCATCAGTGAGTCGAAGGGGCGGTTGACCCAGTACTTC.

The chain couples TRBV7-8 to TRBJ1-6, with a possible D match to TRBD1 (5 bases). Germline CDR1 reads SGHVS; CDR2 reads FQNEAQ. With 5 bases removed from V and 8 bases from J, the gap between germline ends came to 13 bases. CDR3 length: 14 residues. CDR3 in DNA: TGTGCCAGCAGCCCGTCAGGGATTTATTCACCCCTCCACTTT. Protein sequence: CASSPSGIYSPLHF.

The chain joins TRBV9 to TRBJ2-1, with TRBD2 identical over 8 bases. V shed 3 bases, J shed 0 bases, and the junction held 2 bases outside the gene matches. The CDR3 is 15 residues long. Looked up from germline, CDR1 is SGDLS and CDR2 is YYNGEE. CDR3 protein: CASSDGGDSYNEQFF. DNA for the CDR3: TGTGCCAGCAGCGACGGGGGGGACTCCTACAATGAGCAGTTCTTC.

V and J are TRBV6-6 and TRBJ1-2; 7 bases agree with TRBD1. The CDR3 is made up of 11 amino acids. The germline V gene has CDR1 MNHNY and CDR2 SVGAGI (reference sequence). V shed 8 bases and J 6 bases; nucleotides not matched to a gene: 3. Here the CDR3 DNA reads TGTGCCAGCTACCAGGGGGATGGCTACACCTTC. It translates to CASYQGDGYTF.

The CDR3 spells CASSLLGMRYGTFGEQYF. The DNA of the CDR3 is TGTGCCAGCAGCTTGCTAGGGATGCGCTACGGGACATTCGGCGAGCAGTACTTC. The chain employs TRBV11-2 and TRBJ2-7; D is perhaps TRBD1 (6 bases). Between the trimmed V and J ends, which lost 3 bases and 6 bases, there was a span of 27 bases. The CDR3 covers 18 residues. The V gene's germline CDR1 is SGHAT and CDR2 FQNNGV.

This chain uses TRBV5-4 with TRBJ2-1; 9 bases agree with TRBD2. The CDR3 contains 16 residues. Looked up from germline, CDR1 is SGHNT and CDR2 is YYREEE (reference sequence). With V trimmed by 0 bases and J by 4 bases, 5 bases remained unmatched. In DNA, the CDR3 is TGTGCCAGCAGCTTGGGCGAGCTAGCGGGGTACAATGAGCAGTTCTTC. Translation: CASSLGELAGYNEQFF.

This sequence joins TRBV2 and TRBJ2-7; perhaps TRBD2 as D (6 bases). Germline CDR1 SNHLY, CDR2 FYNNEI. The V gene lost 8 bases and the J gene lost 1 base, with 9 bases spanning the gap. The CDR3 covers 12 residues. The chain's CDR3 is CASARGSYEQYF. The CDR3 bases are TGTGCCAGCGCACGGGGGTCCTACGAGCAGTACTTC.

Only a few counts were recorded for this clone. The chain has TRBV4-2 and TRBJ1-2; 8 bases map to TRBD1. The CDR3 length is 17 residues. Germline V gene sequence: CDR1 LGHNA, CDR2 YNFKEQ. V was pared by 4 bases and J by 8 bases, with 18 bases of the junction left unmatched. The DNA of the CDR3 is TGTGCCAGCAGCCCAGAGGTTGGACAGGGACTATATGGGGGCTACACCTTC. Translation gives CASSPEVGQGLYGGYTF.

This chain joins TRBV30 and TRBJ1-3, with D perhaps matching TRBD1 (5 bases). CDR1 is GTSNPN, CDR2 SVGIG, per germline (reference sequence). V was cut by 3 bases and J by 4 bases, with 10 bases left in between. The length of the CDR3 is 13 residues. CDR3 loop: CAWSQGPGNTIYF. DNA of the CDR3: TGTGCCTGGAGCCAGGGTCCCGGAAACACCATATATTTT.

The chain has TRBV28 and TRBJ2-7; 10 bases agree with TRBD2. This CDR3 has 14 residues. Germline loops: CDR1 MDHEN, CDR2 SYDVKM. V dropped 5 bases and J dropped 3; count of bases not matched to a gene: 4. CDR3: CASSTGTSVYEQYF. Here the CDR3 DNA reads TGTGCCAGCAGTACCGGGACTAGCGTCTACGAGCAGTACTTC.

This sequence joins TRBV9 and TRBJ1-3; D possibly corresponds to TRBD1 (6 bases). The CDR3 is made up of 16 amino acids. Germline V gene lookup returns CDR1 SGDLS and CDR2 YYNGEE. V was cut by 4 bases and J by 0 bases, with 14 bases left in between. The CDR3 is CASSFQGHSSGNTIYF. CDR3 coding DNA: TGTGCCAGCAGCTTCCAGGGACACTCCTCTGGAAACACCATATATTTT.

The V call is TRBV5-6, the J call TRBJ2-3; 10 bases are shared with TRBD2. Losses at the gene ends were 4 bases for V and 2 bases for J; bases not matched to a gene: 7. The germline gives CDR1 SGHDT, CDR2 YYEEEE. The CDR3 spans 16 residues. The chain's CDR3 is CASSPLAGTITDTQYF. The CDR3 DNA follows: TGTGCCAGCAGCCCACTAGCGGGGACAATCACAGATACGCAGTATTTT.

The chain joins TRBV19 to TRBJ1-1; 10 bases line up with TRBD1. The CDR3 loop spans 15 amino acids. CDR1 is LNHDA, CDR2 SQIVND, per germline (reference sequence). The V segment lost 3 bases and the J segment 5 bases; nucleotides outside the gene matches: 6. The CDR3 bases are TGTGCCAGTAGTATCGTTGGGACAGGGGAAACTGAAGCTTTCTTT. This translates into CASSIVGTGETEAFF.

The V call is TRBV7-3, the J call TRBJ2-1; the D gene is possibly TRBD1 (7 bases). The V end lost 1 base, the J end lost 8 bases, and 12 bases lay between the germline ends. This CDR3 comprises 14 residues. Germline V gene lookup returns CDR1 SGHTA and CDR2 FQGTGA. This CDR3 reads CASSLNGGGDEQFF. In DNA form, the CDR3 reads TGTGCCAGCAGCTTAAACGGAGGGGGCGATGAGCAGTTCTTC.

This chain joins TRBV5-8 and TRBJ2-1; 13 positions match TRBD2. This CDR3 contains 15 residues. Germline V lookup: CDR1 SGHTS, CDR2 YDEGEE. V trimming: 2 bases; J trimming: 10 bases; junction bases outside the gene matches: 6. The CDR3 here is CASSFRLAGGYEQFF. The CDR3 bases are TGTGCCAGCAGCTTCAGACTAGCGGGAGGATACGAGCAGTTCTTC. Together with reference TRBV5-8 and TRBJ2-1, the CDR3 gives the full variable domain: EAGVTQSPTHLIKTRGQQATLRCSPISGHTSVYWYQQALGLGLQFLLWYDEGEERNRGNFPPRFSGRQFPNYSSELNVNALELEDSALYLCASSFRLAGGYEQFFGPGTRLTVL.

The rearrangement uses TRBV7-2 and TRBJ1-1; D ambiguous. CDR1 SGHTA and CDR2 FQGNSA come from the germline V gene. V dropped 1 base and J dropped 5 bases, with 8 bases sitting between them. The CDR3 is made up of 13 amino acids. The CDR3 DNA sequence: TGTGCCAGCAGCTTAGTGGCTCGAACTGAAGCTTTCTTT. Translation gives CASSLVARTEAFF.

This clone was recorded once. The chain carries TRBV18 and TRBJ2-5; D possibly corresponds to TRBD2 (6 bases). The CDR3 spans 15 residues. Germline CDR1 is KGHSH and CDR2 is LQKENI. V dropped 3 bases and J dropped 3 bases, with 14 bases sitting between them. For the CDR3, the DNA is TGTGCCAGCTCACCGTTCCCGGGAGCCGAAGAGACCCAGTACTTC. Amino acids: CASSPFPGAEETQYF.

This chain connects TRBV7-8 to TRBJ2-2, with 9 bases matching TRBD2. The germline gives CDR1 SGHVS, CDR2 FQNEAQ. The CDR3 has 15 residues. Trimming took 4 bases from V and 7 from J; bases not matched to a gene: 7. CDR3 residues: CASSSAGLALGELFF. The CDR3 DNA follows: TGTGCCAGCAGCTCCGCGGGACTAGCTCTCGGGGAGCTGTTTTTT. The whole variable domain, filled in from reference TRBV7-8 and TRBJ2-2, reads GAGVSQSPRYKVAKRGQDVALRCDPISGHVSLFWYQQALGQGPEFLTYFQNEAQLDKSGLPSDRFFAERPEGSVSTLKIQRTQQEDSAVYLCASSSAGLALGELFFGEGSRLTVL.